The source of this TCR beta chain is a study of patients and donors after allogeneic stem cell transplantation. A single record per CDR3 protein comes from TCRdb applying MiXCR to the RT-PCR reads. Among some 880,000 distinct CDR3 sequences listed, roughly 17% were seen once. Germline V gives CDR1 KGHDR, CDR2 SFDVKD. Deletions cut 4 bases from V and 0 bases from J, with 14 bases between. The CDR3 sequence is 16 residues long. The specimen sequenced was blood, either unsorted or a sorted T cell fraction (not recorded which). The sequence was collected from a human donor who was either an allogeneic HSCT recipient or a stem cell or donor lymphocyte infusion donor (not recorded which). It is not recorded whose cells these are; they may come from a transplant donor. The rearrangement uses TRBV24-1 and TRBJ1-2, with TRBD1 as a possible D gene (6 bases). The CDR3 protein is CATSDPGQRANYGYTF. As DNA, the CDR3 is TGTGCCACCAGTGACCCGGGACAAAGAGCTAACTATGGCTACACCTTC.